Presented here are 8 T cell receptor beta chains from one specimen sequenced in a study of cytomegalovirus exposure and HLA in healthy donors. Assay: immunoSEQ multiplex PCR; the TCRdb copy retains only in-frame clones and omits some. The repertoire has 110,000 to 150,000 clones, roughly nine tenths of them found once; the top ten carry 0.6% to 0.85%. The material sequenced was PBMCs. Receptor source: a man younger than 35 in good health and CMV-seronegative.

The V and J genes are TRBV5-1 and TRBJ2-7, with 9 bases matching TRBD1. This CDR3 spans 17 amino acids. Trimming removed 0 bases from V and 3 bases from J; junction bases left unmatched: 10. Germline-derived CDR1 and CDR2 are SGHRS and YFSETQ. This CDR3 is CASSLVVLGQGNYEQYF. CDR3 bases: TGCGCCAGCAGCTTGGTCGTACTTGGACAGGGGAACTACGAGCAGTACTTC. The full variable domain, its missing parts supplied by reference TRBV5-1 and TRBJ2-7, is KAGVTQTPRYLIKTRGQQVTLSCSPISGHRSVSWYQQTPGQGLQFLFEYFSETQRNKGNFPGRFSGRQFSNSRSEMNVSTLELGDSALYLCASSLVVLGQGNYEQYFGPGTRLTVT.

The chain couples TRBV9 to TRBJ2-1; possible D gene TRBD2, 6 bases. CDR1 and CDR2 from the germline V gene are SGDLS and YYNGEE. Trimming cost V 4 bases and J 0 bases, with 26 bases left between them. The CDR3 has 20 residues. CDR3 protein: CASSPLGSGTFPSSYNEQFF. For the CDR3, the DNA is TGTGCCAGCAGCCCCCTGGGTAGCGGCACCTTCCCGAGCTCCTACAATGAGCAGTTCTTC. Full variable domain (missing parts from reference TRBV9 and TRBJ2-1): DSGVTQTPKHLITATGQRVTLRCSPRSGDLSVYWYQQSLDQGLQFLIQYYNGEERAKGNILERFSAQQFPDLHSELNLSSLELGDSALYFCASSPLGSGTFPSSYNEQFFGPGTRLTVL.

The chain links TRBV29-1 to TRBJ1-1; unclear D gene. CDR3 size: 16 residues. The V and J ends lost 0 bases and 2 bases respectively, with 16 bases between them. Germline-derived CDR1 and CDR2 are SQVTM and ANQGSEA. CDR3 sequence reads: CSVEDRIREENTEAFF. In nucleotides, the CDR3 is TGCAGCGTTGAAGATCGAATCCGGGAGGAAAACACTGAAGCTTTCTTT.

The chain has TRBV4-1 and TRBJ2-1, with a tentative D call TRBD1 (6 bases). V was clipped by 2 bases and J by 8 bases, with 22 bases between them. Germline V gene lookup returns CDR1 MGHRA and CDR2 YSYEKL. The CDR3 has 17 residues. The CDR3: CASSQMAEQGYRDEQFF. Written as DNA, the CDR3 is TGCGCCAGCAGCCAAATGGCGGAACAGGGATACCGCGATGAGCAGTTCTTC.

The chain recombines TRBV2 with TRBJ2-3; D perhaps matches TRBD2 (6 bases). The CDR3 runs 15 residues. Germline V lookup: CDR1 SNHLY, CDR2 FYNNEI. Trimming shortened V by 1 base and J by 1 base, and 9 bases separated the two germline ends. The CDR3 here is CASSEVGGGTDTQYF. The DNA of the CDR3 is TGTGCCAGCAGTGAAGTCGGAGGGGGCACAGATACGCAGTATTTT.

This clone was found once. The chain employs TRBV15 and TRBJ2-2; D is perhaps TRBD2 (5 bases). Trimming cost V 0 bases and J 4 bases, with 15 bases left between them. This CDR3 is built from 17 residues. Germline V gives CDR1 LNHNV, CDR2 YYDKDF (reference sequence). DNA for the CDR3: TGTGCCACCAGCAGAGATCTGGGGTCGGGGTTCACCGGGGAGCTGTTTTTT. The encoded protein is CATSRDLGSGFTGELFF.

The chain employs TRBV7-2 and TRBJ1-3, with D possibly being TRBD1 (5 bases). This CDR3 spans 17 amino acids. CDR1 and CDR2 from the germline V gene are SGHTA and FQGNSA. Trimming removed 6 bases from V and 0 bases from J, with 18 bases in between. The CDR3 reads CASRPPSTDLSGNTIYF. The CDR3 coding sequence is TGTGCCAGCAGACCACCGTCGACAGATCTCTCTGGAAACACCATATATTTT.

Concerning this clone itself: Mismatch with germline at one junction end may stem from a read error. The chain is built from TRBV5-1 and TRBJ1-2, with TRBD1 identical over 7 bases. The CDR3 is made up of 14 amino acids. CDR1 is SGHRS, CDR2 YFSETQ, per germline. The CDR3 spells CASSPPGQNYSYTF. DNA of the CDR3: TGCGCCAGCAGCCCCCCGGGACAGAACTATAGCTACACCTTC.